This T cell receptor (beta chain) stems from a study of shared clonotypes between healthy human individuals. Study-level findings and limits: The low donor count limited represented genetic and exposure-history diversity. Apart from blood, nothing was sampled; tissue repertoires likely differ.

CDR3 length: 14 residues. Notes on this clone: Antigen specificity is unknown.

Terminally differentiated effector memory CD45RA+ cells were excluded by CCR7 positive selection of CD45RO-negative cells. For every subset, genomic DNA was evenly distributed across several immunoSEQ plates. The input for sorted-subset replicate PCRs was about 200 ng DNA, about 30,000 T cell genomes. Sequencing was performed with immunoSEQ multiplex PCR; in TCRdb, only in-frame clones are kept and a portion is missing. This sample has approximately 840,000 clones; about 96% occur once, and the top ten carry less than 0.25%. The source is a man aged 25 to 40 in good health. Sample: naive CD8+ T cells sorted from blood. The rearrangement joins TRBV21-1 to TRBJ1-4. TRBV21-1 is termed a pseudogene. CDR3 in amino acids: CASPRAANNEKLFF. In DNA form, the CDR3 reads TGTGCCAGCCCTCGGGCAGCTAACAATGAAAAACTGTTTTTT.